This T cell receptor beta chain was captured by sequencing in a study of breast tumors, draining lymph nodes, adjacent tissues. Study results and limitations: Findings are consistent with lymph node origin and intratumoral expansion of most tumor T cells. Tumor T cell lymph node origin was a supported hypothesis, not proven. Tumors had less TCR diversity than lymph nodes, more than nontumor tissue.

A note on this clonotype: Its specificity is unknown.

Germline V CDR1 and CDR2: MNHEY, SVGAGI. Trimming took 0 bases from V and 10 from J; bases not matched to a gene: 17. The CDR3 contains 19 residues. In TCRdb, the multiplex PCR reads were re-called with MiXCR into one record per CDR3 protein. Of approximately 230,000 distinct CDR3 sequences in the sample, nearly 35% were seen once. Axillary draining lymph nodes of breast cancer patients supplied the node samples. This TCR derives from a female donor with breast cancer. Some clones in this sample may be carry-over from other donors' samples. V and J are TRBV6-5 and TRBJ2-1; 11 bases line up with TRBD2. Sequencing was performed on axillary lymph node tissue. The CDR3 region is CASSYSNPSGRQRGNEQFF. DNA of the CDR3: TGTGCCAGCAGTTACTCGAACCCTAGCGGGAGGCAAAGGGGGAACGAGCAGTTCTTC.